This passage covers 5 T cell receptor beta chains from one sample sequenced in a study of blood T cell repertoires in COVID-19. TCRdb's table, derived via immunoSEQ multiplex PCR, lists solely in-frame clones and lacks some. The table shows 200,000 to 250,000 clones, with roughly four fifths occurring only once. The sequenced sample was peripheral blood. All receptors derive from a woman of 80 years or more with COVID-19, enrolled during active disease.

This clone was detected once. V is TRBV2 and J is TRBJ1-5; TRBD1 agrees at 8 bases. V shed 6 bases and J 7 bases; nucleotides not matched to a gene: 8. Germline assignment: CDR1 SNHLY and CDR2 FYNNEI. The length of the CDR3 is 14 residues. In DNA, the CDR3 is TGTGCCAGCAGATCAGACAGGGGAGGACAGCCCCAGCATTTT. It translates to CASRSDRGGQPQHF.

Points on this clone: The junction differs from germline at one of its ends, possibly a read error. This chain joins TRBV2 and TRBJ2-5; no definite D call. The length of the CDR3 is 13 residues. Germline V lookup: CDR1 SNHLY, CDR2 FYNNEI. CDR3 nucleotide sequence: TGCGCCTCAACCTGGCGGCTCCAAGAGACCCAGTACTTC. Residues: CASTWRLQETQYF.

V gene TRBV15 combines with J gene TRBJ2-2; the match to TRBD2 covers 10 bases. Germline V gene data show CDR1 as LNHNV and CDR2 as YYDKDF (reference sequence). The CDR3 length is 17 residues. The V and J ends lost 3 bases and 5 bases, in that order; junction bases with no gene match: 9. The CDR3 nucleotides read TGTGCCACCAGCAGCAGGGTAATAGCGGGAGGAACCGGGGAGCTGTTTTTT. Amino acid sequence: CATSSRVIAGGTGELFF.

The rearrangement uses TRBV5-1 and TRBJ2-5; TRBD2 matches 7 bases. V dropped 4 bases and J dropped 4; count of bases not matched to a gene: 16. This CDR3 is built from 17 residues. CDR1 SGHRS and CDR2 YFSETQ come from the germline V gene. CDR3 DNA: TGCGCCAGCAGCCCAATCTCCGGGACTACGGGTCCAGAGACCCAGTACTTC. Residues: CASSPISGTTGPETQYF.

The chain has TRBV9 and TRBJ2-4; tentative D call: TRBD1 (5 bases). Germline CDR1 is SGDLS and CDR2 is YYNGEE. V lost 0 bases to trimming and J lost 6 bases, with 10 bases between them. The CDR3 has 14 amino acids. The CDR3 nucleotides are TGTGCCAGCAGCGTAGCCGGGCAGGGAAACATTCAGTACTTC. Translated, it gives CASSVAGQGNIQYF.